This TCR beta chain appears in the sequencing data of a study of T cells in women clearing cervical HPV infection. As for the study in general: Case blood drawn at lesion detection; control blood after infection cleared. Study-level findings and limits: Unknown T-cell numbers per sample may underlie the richness differences. Controls had more TRBV6-7 (about 0.16%) than cases (around 0.11%). It is unknown whether associations predate infection; no effector/memory or HPV-specific sorting.

Looked up from germline, CDR1 is SGHTA and CDR2 is FQGNSA. CDR3 length: 14 residues. Data came from immunoSEQ multiplex PCR; TCRdb stores just in-frame clones and leaves some out. The sample table sets out some 28,000 clones. Note on this clone: Its antigen remains unknown. The DNA ends 3 residues before the CDR3 does, and the rest of the CDR3 is filled in from the germline J gene.

The sequenced material came from blood buffy coat. This TCR came from a woman between 18 and 75 years old with a cervical HPV16 infection that either progressed to CIN3+ or cleared (not recorded which). The rearrangement links TRBV7-2 to TRBJ1-4, with D unresolved. The CDR3: CASSLGLDNSPLFF. The covered CDR3 bases are TGTGCCAGCAGCTTAGGGTTAGATAATTCACCA.